This T cell receptor beta chain derives from a study of T-cell memory formation after mild COVID-19. On this clonotype itself: The antigen is undetermined.

Researchers used 5'RACE with constant-segment primers to make TCR alpha and TCR beta cDNA libraries that carry sample barcodes and UMIs. TCRdb re-called the 5' RACE reads through MiXCR, storing one row per CDR3 protein. The repertoire holds 500,000 to 600,000 distinct CDR3 sequences, about a sixth seen once, with 12% in the top ten. Germline loops: CDR1 DFQATT, CDR2 SNEGSKA (reference sequence). The CDR3 has 14 amino acids. V lost 5 bases and J lost 3, with 16 bases in between. Regarding the study as a whole: Certain responding clones were present in pre-infection memory, suggesting participation of cross-reactive memory.

V gene TRBV20-1 combines with J gene TRBJ1-1; D might be TRBD1 (5 bases). The origin of this receptor is an adult woman who had mild COVID-19 (a few samples of this study predate the infection). Cell type and time point are not known. The sequenced sample was PBMCs or a T cell subset sorted from them (not recorded which). The CDR3 spells CSARKRGGDTEAFF. The DNA for the CDR3 is TGCAGTGCTCGCAAGAGGGGCGGGGACACTGAAGCTTTCTTT.